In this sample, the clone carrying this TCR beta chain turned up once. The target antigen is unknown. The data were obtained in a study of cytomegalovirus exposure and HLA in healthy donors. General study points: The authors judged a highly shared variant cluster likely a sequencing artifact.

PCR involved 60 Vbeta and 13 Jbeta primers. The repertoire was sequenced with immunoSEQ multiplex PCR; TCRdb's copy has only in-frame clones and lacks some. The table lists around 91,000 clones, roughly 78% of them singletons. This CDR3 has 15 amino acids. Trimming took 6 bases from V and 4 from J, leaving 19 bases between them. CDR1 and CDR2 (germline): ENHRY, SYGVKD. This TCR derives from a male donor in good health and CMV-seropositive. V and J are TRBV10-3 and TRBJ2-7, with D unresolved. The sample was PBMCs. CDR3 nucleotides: TGTGCCATCAGCCCCGCTCTCCTCGACTTATACGAGCAGTACTTC. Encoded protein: CAISPALLDLYEQYF.